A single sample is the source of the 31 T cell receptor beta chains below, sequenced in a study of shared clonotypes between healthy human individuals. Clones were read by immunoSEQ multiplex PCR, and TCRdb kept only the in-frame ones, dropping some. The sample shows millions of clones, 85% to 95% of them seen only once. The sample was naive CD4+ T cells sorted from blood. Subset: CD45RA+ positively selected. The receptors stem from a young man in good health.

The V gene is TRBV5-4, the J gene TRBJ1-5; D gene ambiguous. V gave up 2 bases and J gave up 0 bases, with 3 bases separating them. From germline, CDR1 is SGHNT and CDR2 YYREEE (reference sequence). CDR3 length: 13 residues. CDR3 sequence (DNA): TGTGCCAGCAGCTTCAATAGCAATCAGCCCCAGCATTTT. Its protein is CASSFNSNQPQHF. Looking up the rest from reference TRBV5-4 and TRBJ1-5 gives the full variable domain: ETGVTQSPTHLIKTRGQQVTLRCSSQSGHNTVSWYQQALGQGPQFIFQYYREEENGRGNFPPRFSGLQFPNYSSELNVNALELDDSALYLCASSFNSNQPQHFGDGTRLSIL.

CDR3 nucleotides: TGTGCCAGCAGCTTGAGAAATCAGGGTGGCGGGGCCAACGTCCTGACTTTC. Protein: CASSLRNQGGGANVLTF. The genes are TRBV5-4 and TRBJ2-6; possibly TRBD1 for D (5 bases). Trimming shortened V by 1 base and J by 4 bases, and 15 bases separated the two germline ends. Germline lookup yields CDR1 SGHNT and CDR2 YYREEE (reference sequence). The CDR3 totals 17 residues.

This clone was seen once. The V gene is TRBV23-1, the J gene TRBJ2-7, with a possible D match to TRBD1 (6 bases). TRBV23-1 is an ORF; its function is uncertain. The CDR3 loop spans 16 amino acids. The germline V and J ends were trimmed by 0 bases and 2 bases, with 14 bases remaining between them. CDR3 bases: TGCGCCAGCAGTCAATCAAGAGGTAGGGGGACCTACGAGCAGTACTTC. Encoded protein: CASSQSRGRGTYEQYF.

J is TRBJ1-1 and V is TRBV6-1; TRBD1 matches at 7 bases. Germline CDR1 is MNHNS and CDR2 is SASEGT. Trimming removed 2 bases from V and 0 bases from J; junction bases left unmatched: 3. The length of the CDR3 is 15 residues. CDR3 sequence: CASSEQGGLNTEAFF. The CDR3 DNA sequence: TGTGCCAGCAGTGAACAGGGGGGACTGAACACTGAAGCTTTCTTT.

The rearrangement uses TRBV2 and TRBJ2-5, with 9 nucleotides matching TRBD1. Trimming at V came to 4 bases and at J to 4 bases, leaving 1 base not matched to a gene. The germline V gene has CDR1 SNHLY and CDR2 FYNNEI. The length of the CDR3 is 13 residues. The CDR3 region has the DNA TGTGCCAGCAGTGGGGACAGGGTAGAGACCCAGTACTTC. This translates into CASSGDRVETQYF.

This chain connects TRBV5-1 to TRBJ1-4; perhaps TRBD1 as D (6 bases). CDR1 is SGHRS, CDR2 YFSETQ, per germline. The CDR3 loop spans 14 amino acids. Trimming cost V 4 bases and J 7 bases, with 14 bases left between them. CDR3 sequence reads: CASSTGHDGEKLFF. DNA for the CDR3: TGCGCCAGCAGCACGGGACACGACGGTGAAAAACTGTTTTTT.

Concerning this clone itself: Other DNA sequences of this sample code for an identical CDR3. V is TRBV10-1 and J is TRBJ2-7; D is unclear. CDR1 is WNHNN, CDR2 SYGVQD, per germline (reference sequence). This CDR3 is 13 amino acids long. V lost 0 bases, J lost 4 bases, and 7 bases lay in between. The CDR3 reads CASSESGPYEQYF. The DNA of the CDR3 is TGCGCCAGCAGTGAGTCGGGCCCGTACGAGCAGTACTTC.

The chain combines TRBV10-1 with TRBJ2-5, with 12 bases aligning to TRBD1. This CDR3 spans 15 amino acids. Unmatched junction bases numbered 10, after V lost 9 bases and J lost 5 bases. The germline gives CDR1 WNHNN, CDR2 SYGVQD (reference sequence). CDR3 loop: CARVWRDRGRETQYF. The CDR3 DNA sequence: TGCGCCAGGGTTTGGAGGGACAGGGGGCGTGAGACCCAGTACTTC.

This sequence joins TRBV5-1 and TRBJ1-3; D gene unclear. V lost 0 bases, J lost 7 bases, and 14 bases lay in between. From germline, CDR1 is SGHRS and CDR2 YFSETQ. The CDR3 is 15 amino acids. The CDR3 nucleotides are TGCGCCAGCAGCTTGGAACTCCGAAACGGGAACACCATATATTTT. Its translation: CASSLELRNGNTIYF.

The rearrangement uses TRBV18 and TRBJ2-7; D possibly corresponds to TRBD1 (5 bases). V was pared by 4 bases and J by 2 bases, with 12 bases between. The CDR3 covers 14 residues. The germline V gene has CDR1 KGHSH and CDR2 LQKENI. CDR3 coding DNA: TGTGCCAGCTCACTACAGACAGTAACCTACGAGCAGTACTTC. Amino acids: CASSLQTVTYEQYF.

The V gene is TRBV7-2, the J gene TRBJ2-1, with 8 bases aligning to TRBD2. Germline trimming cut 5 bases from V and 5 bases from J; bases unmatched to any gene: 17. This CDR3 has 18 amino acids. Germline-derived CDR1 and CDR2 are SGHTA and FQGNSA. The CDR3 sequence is CASSVTPLTTSVHNEQFF. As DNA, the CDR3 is TGTGCCAGCAGCGTGACCCCGTTGACGACTAGCGTCCACAATGAGCAGTTCTTC. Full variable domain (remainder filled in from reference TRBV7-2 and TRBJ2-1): GAGVSQSPSNKVTEKGKDVELRCDPISGHTALYWYRQSLGQGLEFLIYFQGNSAPDKSGLPSDRFSAERTGGSVSTLTIQRTQQEDSAVYLCASSVTPLTTSVHNEQFFGPGTRLTVL.

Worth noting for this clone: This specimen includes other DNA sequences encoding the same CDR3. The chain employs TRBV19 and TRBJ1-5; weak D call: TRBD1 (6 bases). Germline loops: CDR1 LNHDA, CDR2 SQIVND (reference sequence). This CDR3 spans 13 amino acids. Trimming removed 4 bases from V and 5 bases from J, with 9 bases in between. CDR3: CASSRQGYQPQHF. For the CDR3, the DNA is TGTGCCAGTAGTAGGCAGGGGTATCAGCCCCAGCATTTT.

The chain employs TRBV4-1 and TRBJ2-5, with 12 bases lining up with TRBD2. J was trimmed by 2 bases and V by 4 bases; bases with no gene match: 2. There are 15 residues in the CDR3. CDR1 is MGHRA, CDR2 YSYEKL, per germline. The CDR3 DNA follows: TGCGCCAGCAGCCTACTAGCGGGAGGTCAAGAGACCCAGTACTTC. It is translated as CASSLLAGGQETQYF.

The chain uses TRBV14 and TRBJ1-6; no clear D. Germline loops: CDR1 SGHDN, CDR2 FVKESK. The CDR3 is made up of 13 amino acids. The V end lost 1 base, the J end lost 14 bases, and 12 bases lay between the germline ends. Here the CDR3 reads CASSQAGSLALHF. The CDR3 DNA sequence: TGTGCCAGCAGCCAAGCGGGGAGCTTGGCCCTCCACTTT.

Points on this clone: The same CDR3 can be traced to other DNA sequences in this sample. DNA of the CDR3: TGTGCCAGCAGCATTACAGGGGGAGTTGGCTACACCTTC. Protein product: CASSITGGVGYTF. The J gene is TRBJ1-2, the V gene TRBV5-4; 8 bases fit TRBD1. The trim removed 4 bases at V and 7 bases at J, leaving 6 bases unmatched. This CDR3 has 13 residues. CDR1 and CDR2 from the germline V gene are SGHNT and YYREEE (reference sequence).

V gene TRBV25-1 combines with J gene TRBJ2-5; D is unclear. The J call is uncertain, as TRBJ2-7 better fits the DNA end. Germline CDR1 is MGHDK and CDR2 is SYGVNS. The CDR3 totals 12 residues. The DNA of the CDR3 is TGTGCCAGCAGTGGTGTACGATACGAGCAGTACTTC. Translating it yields CASSGVRYEQYF.

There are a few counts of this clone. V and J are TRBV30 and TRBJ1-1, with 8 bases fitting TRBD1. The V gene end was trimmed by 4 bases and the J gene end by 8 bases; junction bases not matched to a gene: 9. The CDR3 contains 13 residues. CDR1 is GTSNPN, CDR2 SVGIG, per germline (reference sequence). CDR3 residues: CAWMDRAAQEAFF. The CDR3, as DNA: TGTGCCTGGATGGACAGGGCGGCCCAAGAAGCTTTCTTT.

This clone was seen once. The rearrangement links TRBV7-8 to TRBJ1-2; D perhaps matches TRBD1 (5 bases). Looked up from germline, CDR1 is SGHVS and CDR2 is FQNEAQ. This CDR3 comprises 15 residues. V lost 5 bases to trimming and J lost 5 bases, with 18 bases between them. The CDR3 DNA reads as TGTGCCAGCAGCCCTACTAGCGACCGACAGTATGGCTACACCTTC. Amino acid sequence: CASSPTSDRQYGYTF.

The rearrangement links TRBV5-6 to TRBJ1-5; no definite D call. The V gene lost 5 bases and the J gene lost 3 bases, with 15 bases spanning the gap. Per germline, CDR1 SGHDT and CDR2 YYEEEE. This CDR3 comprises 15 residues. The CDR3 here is CASSIRPDLNQPQHF. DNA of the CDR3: TGTGCCAGCAGTATAAGGCCGGACCTCAATCAGCCCCAGCATTTT.

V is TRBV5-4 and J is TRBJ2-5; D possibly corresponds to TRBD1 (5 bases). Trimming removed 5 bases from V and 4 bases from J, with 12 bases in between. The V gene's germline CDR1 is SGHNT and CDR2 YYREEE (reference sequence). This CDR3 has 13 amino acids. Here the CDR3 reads CASSGPDRETQYF. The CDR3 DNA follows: TGTGCCAGCAGTGGCCCCGACAGAGAGACCCAGTACTTC.

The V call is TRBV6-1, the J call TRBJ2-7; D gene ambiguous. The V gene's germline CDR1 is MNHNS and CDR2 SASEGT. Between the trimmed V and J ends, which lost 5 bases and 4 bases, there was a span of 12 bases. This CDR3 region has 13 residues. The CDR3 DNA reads TGTGCCAGCAGTATTAGAGACCTATACGAGCAGTACTTC. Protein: CASSIRDLYEQYF.

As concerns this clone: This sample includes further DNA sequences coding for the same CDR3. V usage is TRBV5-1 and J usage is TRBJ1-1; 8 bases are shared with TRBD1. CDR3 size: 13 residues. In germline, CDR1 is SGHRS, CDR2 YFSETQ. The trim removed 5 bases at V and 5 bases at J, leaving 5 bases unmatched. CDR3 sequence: CASSLQGGTEAFF. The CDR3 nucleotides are TGCGCCAGCAGTTTACAGGGGGGGACTGAAGCTTTCTTT.

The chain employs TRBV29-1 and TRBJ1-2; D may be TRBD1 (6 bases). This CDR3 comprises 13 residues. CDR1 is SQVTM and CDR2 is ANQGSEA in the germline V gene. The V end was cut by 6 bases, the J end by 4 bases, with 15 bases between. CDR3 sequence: CSVGLQGAYGYTF. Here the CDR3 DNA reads TGCAGCGTGGGGTTACAGGGCGCCTATGGCTACACCTTC.

Written as DNA, the CDR3 is TGTGCCAGTAACCTCCGGGATGAGCAGTTCTTC. This sequence encodes CASNLRDEQFF. The chain uses TRBV19 and TRBJ2-1; D gene unclear. The CDR3 spans 11 residues. Per germline, CDR1 LNHDA and CDR2 SQIVND (reference sequence). V shed 7 bases and J shed 8 bases, with 9 bases lying between them.

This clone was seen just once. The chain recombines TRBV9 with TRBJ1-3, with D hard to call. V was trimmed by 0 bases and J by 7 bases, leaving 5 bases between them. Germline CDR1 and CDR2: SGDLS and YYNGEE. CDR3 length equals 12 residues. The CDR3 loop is CASSVAENTIYF. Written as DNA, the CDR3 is TGTGCCAGCAGCGTAGCGGAGAACACCATATATTTT.

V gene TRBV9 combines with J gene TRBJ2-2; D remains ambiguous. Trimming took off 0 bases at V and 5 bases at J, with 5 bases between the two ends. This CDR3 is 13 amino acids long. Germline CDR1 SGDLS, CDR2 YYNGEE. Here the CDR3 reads CASSVVRTGELFF. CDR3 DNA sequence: TGTGCCAGCAGCGTAGTACGGACCGGGGAGCTGTTTTTT.

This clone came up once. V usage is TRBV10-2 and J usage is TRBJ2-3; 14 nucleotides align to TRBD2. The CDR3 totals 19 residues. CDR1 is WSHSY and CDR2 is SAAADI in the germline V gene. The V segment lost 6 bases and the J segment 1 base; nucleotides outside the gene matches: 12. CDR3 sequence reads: CASSTGTSGGFWGTDTQYF. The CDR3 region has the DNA TGCGCCAGCAGCACCGGGACTAGCGGGGGATTCTGGGGCACAGATACGCAGTATTTT.

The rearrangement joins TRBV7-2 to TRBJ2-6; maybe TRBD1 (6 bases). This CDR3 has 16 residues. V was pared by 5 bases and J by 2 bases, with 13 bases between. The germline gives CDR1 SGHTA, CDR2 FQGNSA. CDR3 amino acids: CASSPRPGAGANVLTF. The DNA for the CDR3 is TGTGCCAGCAGCCCTAGGCCAGGGGCTGGGGCCAACGTCCTGACTTTC.

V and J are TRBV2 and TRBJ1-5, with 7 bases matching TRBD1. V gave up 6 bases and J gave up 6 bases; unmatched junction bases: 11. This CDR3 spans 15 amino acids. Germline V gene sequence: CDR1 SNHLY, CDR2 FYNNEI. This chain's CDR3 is CASSRQDRASQPQHF. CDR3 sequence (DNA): TGTGCCAGCAGCCGACAAGACAGGGCATCTCAGCCCCAGCATTTT.

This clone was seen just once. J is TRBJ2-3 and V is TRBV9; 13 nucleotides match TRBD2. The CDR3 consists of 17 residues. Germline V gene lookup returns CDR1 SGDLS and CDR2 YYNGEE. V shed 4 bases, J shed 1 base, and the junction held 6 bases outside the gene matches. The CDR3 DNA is TGTGCCAGCAGCTGGGGACTAGCGGGACAACGCACAGATACGCAGTATTTT. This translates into CASSWGLAGQRTDTQYF.

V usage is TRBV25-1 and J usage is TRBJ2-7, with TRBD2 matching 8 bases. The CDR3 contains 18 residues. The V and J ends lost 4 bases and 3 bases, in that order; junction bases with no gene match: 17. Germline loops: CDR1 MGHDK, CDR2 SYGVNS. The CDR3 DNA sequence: TGTGCCAGCAGTGGCCTTTTGCCGGGGGGGATTACAAACTACGAGCAGTACTTC. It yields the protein CASSGLLPGGITNYEQYF.